The source of this T cell receptor beta chain is a study of blood T cell repertoires in COVID-19. Overall study: COVID-19 samples collected from the United States, Italy and Spain covered acute and convalescent phases. T cells, B-cell-depleted T cells, or PBMCs supplied cDNA or gDNA.

The ends were cut back, 2 bases at V and 0 bases at J, with 7 bases in the middle. Germline V gene lookup returns CDR1 MGHRA and CDR2 YSYEKL. This CDR3 is 15 amino acids long. Study processing details: Using reference gene primer amplification, nucleated cell counts were estimated. The table came from immunoSEQ multiplex PCR; TCRdb's copy has only in-frame clones and leaves some out. That table furnishes V, J and clone size, whereas the DNA furnished D and trimming. The sample lists more than 150,000 clones; 75% to 90% were seen once. The sequence came from a woman in her forties with acute or convalescent COVID-19. The chain uses TRBV4-1 and TRBJ1-4; D call uncertain. Sequenced: peripheral blood. CDR3 coding DNA: TGCGCCAGCAGCCAATTGTTCGCAACTAATGAAAAACTGTTTTTT. Residues: CASSQLFATNEKLFF.